This TCR beta chain was sequenced during a study of T-cell reconstitution after alpha-beta-depleted transplantation in children. General study results and limits: It was newly produced T cells that mostly accounted for T-cell counts and diversity one year after transplant. The study traced high day-60 TCRbeta diversity in some patients to surviving recipient T cells and thymic progenitors. There were reportedly several hundred expanded graft clones from which alpha-beta T cells came about two months after transplant.

The CDR3 consists of 18 residues. Per germline, CDR1 SGHTA and CDR2 FQGTGA. Trimming removed 0 bases at V and 0 bases at J, with 12 bases between. Unique molecular identifiers featured in how the TCRbeta library was prepared. TCRdb reanalysed the PCR reads using MiXCR and keeps one entry per CDR3 protein. The sample carries some 300,000 distinct CDR3 sequences, around 9.1% recorded once. Ten or more counts support this clonotype. Its antigen is still unknown. The sequence came from a boy under two years old with acute myeloid leukemia, due to receive a stem cell transplant. The chain combines TRBV7-3 with TRBJ2-6; tentatively, D is TRBD1 (5 bases). Sequencing used PBMCs, obtained before TCRalphabeta/CD19-depleted stem cell transplant. This CDR3 reads CASSLTQGSSSGANVLTF. CDR3 DNA: TGTGCCAGCAGCTTAACCCAGGGATCCTCCTCTGGGGCCAACGTCCTGACTTTC.